These 21 T cell receptor beta chains were sequenced from one sample in a study of shared clonotypes between healthy human individuals. Here immunoSEQ multiplex PCR was the method, and the copy in TCRdb shows in-frame clones only, minus some. The sample consists of some 2.3 million clones, approximately 93% of them appearing once. The specimen sequenced was naive CD4+ T cells from PBMCs. Subset specified: CD45RA+ positively selected. The receptors stem from a man between 18 and 35 years old in good health. Some clones in this sample may be carry-over from other donors' samples.

The chain has TRBV28 and TRBJ1-5; D is uncertain. This CDR3 region has 15 residues. Germline V gene lookup returns CDR1 MDHEN and CDR2 SYDVKM. V was shortened by 1 base and J by 0 bases, with 7 bases between the two germline ends. The CDR3, as DNA: TGTGCCAGCAGTTTATACCCCAATAGCAATCAGCCCCAGCATTTT. It specifies CASSLYPNSNQPQHF.

The rearrangement links TRBV19 to TRBJ2-7; D not certain. This CDR3 comprises 15 residues. CDR1 is LNHDA, CDR2 SQIVND, per germline (reference sequence). Trimming stripped 3 bases from V and 0 bases from J, with 12 bases between. The CDR3 is CASSIIRDGSYEQYF. In DNA form, the CDR3 reads TGTGCCAGTAGTATTATCCGAGACGGCTCCTACGAGCAGTACTTC.

The rearrangement links TRBV19 to TRBJ1-5, with D unclear. Germline CDR1 LNHDA, CDR2 SQIVND (reference sequence). CDR3 size: 16 residues. The germline V and J ends were trimmed by 0 bases and 6 bases, with 15 bases remaining between them. The CDR3 protein is CASSIEAARWGQPQHF. CDR3 DNA sequence: TGTGCCAGTAGTATAGAAGCTGCCAGGTGGGGTCAGCCCCAGCATTTT.

This chain joins TRBV11-1 and TRBJ2-7; 7 nucleotides agree with TRBD2. J gave up 6 bases and V 0 bases, and 5 bases lay outside the gene matches. Germline assignment: CDR1 SGHAT and CDR2 FQDESV (reference sequence). This CDR3 has 14 residues. CDR3 in amino acids: CASSLAGGESEQYF. CDR3 DNA: TGTGCCAGCAGCTTAGCGGGGGGGGAATCCGAGCAGTACTTC.

The CDR3 coding sequence is TGCAGCGTTGCCCATATCTATGGCTACACCTTC. Residues: CSVAHIYGYTF. The chain combines TRBV29-1 with TRBJ1-2; D remains unclear. CDR3 length: 11 residues. Trimming took off 4 bases at V and 4 bases at J, with 7 bases between the two ends. Per germline, CDR1 SQVTM and CDR2 ANQGSEA.

The sample holds one count of this clone. The chain carries TRBV19 and TRBJ2-7, with 13 bases that match TRBD2. V dropped 7 bases and J dropped 2; count of bases not matched to a gene: 8. There are 16 residues in the CDR3. Germline V gives CDR1 LNHDA, CDR2 SQIVND (reference sequence). CDR3: CASTPSGTSGTYEQYF. CDR3 DNA sequence: TGTGCCAGTACCCCGTCCGGGACTAGCGGGACCTACGAGCAGTACTTC.

The V gene is TRBV7-3, the J gene TRBJ1-1; D may be TRBD1 (5 bases). The CDR3 is made up of 14 amino acids. Germline assignment: CDR1 SGHTA and CDR2 FQGTGA. V lost 5 bases, J lost 1 base, and 11 bases lay in between. CDR3 region: CASSPPGGNTEAFF. CDR3 DNA: TGTGCCAGCAGCCCGCCGGGGGGGAACACTGAAGCTTTCTTT. Together with reference TRBV7-3 and TRBJ1-1, the CDR3 gives the full variable domain: GAGVSQTPSNKVTEKGKYVELRCDPISGHTALYWYRQSLGQGPEFLIYFQGTGAADDSGLPNDRFFAVRPEGSVSTLKIQRTERGDSAVYLCASSPPGGNTEAFFGQGTRLTVV.

The chain has TRBV19 and TRBJ2-3; 7 bases are a match to TRBD1. The CDR3 consists of 15 residues. The V and J ends lost 6 bases and 0 bases, in that order; junction bases with no gene match: 6. Germline V gene data show CDR1 as LNHDA and CDR2 as SQIVND (reference sequence). CDR3: CASRFSTGSTDTQYF. CDR3 coding DNA: TGTGCCAGTAGATTTTCGACAGGGAGCACAGATACGCAGTATTTT.

The chain couples TRBV6-5 to TRBJ1-5; D is uncertain. Germline values: CDR1 MNHEY, CDR2 SVGAGI. V lost 2 bases and J lost 0, with 8 bases in between. This CDR3 has 15 amino acids. CDR3 in DNA: TGTGCCAGCAGTTACCGGCGGGCTAGCAATCAGCCCCAGCATTTT. It is translated as CASSYRRASNQPQHF.

The rearrangement joins TRBV5-1 to TRBJ1-1; D might be TRBD1 (5 bases). Germline CDR1 reads SGHRS; CDR2 reads YFSETQ. The CDR3 is 15 amino acids. V lost 2 bases and J 5 bases, leaving 16 bases between the germline ends. The CDR3 loop reads CASSLSIQAGTEAFF. The DNA for the CDR3 is TGCGCCAGCAGCTTATCGATACAGGCGGGGACTGAAGCTTTCTTT.

J is TRBJ1-3 and V is TRBV6-5, with a tentative D call TRBD1 (5 bases). The CDR3 runs 16 residues. In germline, CDR1 is MNHEY, CDR2 SVGAGI. Trimming took off 0 bases at V and 4 bases at J, with 13 bases between the two ends. The CDR3 spells CASSYSSGTFGNTIYF. The CDR3 nucleotides read TGTGCCAGCAGTTACTCTTCAGGGACGTTCGGAAACACCATATATTTT.

V and J are TRBV27 and TRBJ2-3, with D possibly matching TRBD1 (5 bases). Trimming stripped 3 bases from V and 4 bases from J, with 14 bases between. This CDR3 spans 15 amino acids. CDR1 MNHEY and CDR2 SMNVEV come from the germline V gene (reference sequence). CDR3 residues: CASSFLYDRADTQYF. In nucleotides, the CDR3 is TGTGCCAGCAGTTTCCTATACGACAGAGCAGATACGCAGTATTTT.

A remark on this clone: Within the sample, other DNA sequences also encode this same CDR3. This chain links TRBV7-3 with TRBJ2-1; D is possibly TRBD2 (6 bases). Germline V gene lookup returns CDR1 SGHTA and CDR2 FQGTGA. V was trimmed by 6 bases and J by 0 bases, leaving 12 bases between them. CDR3 length: 15 amino acids. CDR3 nucleotides: TGTGCCAGCAGTGCACTGGGGGGCTCCTACAATGAGCAGTTCTTC. It is translated as CASSALGGSYNEQFF. Drawing the rest from reference TRBV7-3 and TRBJ2-1, the complete variable domain is GAGVSQTPSNKVTEKGKYVELRCDPISGHTALYWYRQSLGQGPEFLIYFQGTGAADDSGLPNDRFFAVRPEGSVSTLKIQRTERGDSAVYLCASSALGGSYNEQFFGPGTRLTVL.

A single count supports this clone. The chain couples TRBV4-3 to TRBJ1-1; D gene uncertain. V lost 1 base to trimming and J lost 1 base, with 4 bases between them. Germline-derived CDR1 and CDR2 are LGHNA and YSLEER. The CDR3 covers 13 residues. The CDR3 DNA sequence: TGCGCCAGCAGCCAAGCTTGGAACACTGAAGCTTTCTTT. It translates to CASSQAWNTEAFF.

The chain employs TRBV19 and TRBJ1-1; TRBD1 agrees at 7 bases. Germline V lookup: CDR1 LNHDA, CDR2 SQIVND (reference sequence). After removal of 7 bases from V and 10 bases from J, the junction contained 6 bases not matched to a gene. The CDR3 has 11 residues. DNA for the CDR3: TGTGCCAGTACCCCGGGACAGAGAGCTTTCTTT. Encoded protein: CASTPGQRAFF.

This sequence joins TRBV5-1 and TRBJ2-1; 8 bases are shared with TRBD1. The CDR3 has 15 amino acids. V gave up 4 bases and J gave up 8 bases; unmatched junction bases: 11. The V gene's germline CDR1 is SGHRS and CDR2 YFSETQ. The CDR3 region has the DNA TGCGCCAGCAGCCCCCCGGGGACAGGAGGCGATGAGCAGTTCTTC. This translates into CASSPPGTGGDEQFF.

V is TRBV28 and J is TRBJ2-2; 11 nucleotides align to TRBD2. This CDR3 contains 19 residues. The germline V gene encodes CDR1 MDHEN and CDR2 SYDVKM. Trimming removed 5 bases from V and 0 bases from J; junction bases left unmatched: 11. The DNA for the CDR3 is TGTGCCAGCAGTGGGACTAGCGGACTTAACTACGCGAACACCGGGGAGCTGTTTTTT. It translates to CASSGTSGLNYANTGELFF.

The V call is TRBV7-8, the J call TRBJ2-2; TRBD2 is a possible D gene (6 bases). CDR1 is SGHVS, CDR2 FQNEAQ, per germline. V was shortened by 4 bases and J by 3 bases, with 18 bases between the two germline ends. CDR3 length: 17 amino acids. As DNA, the CDR3 is TGTGCCAGCAGCTCTGGGAGTGGGGGAGGCTACACCGGGGAGCTGTTTTTT. As protein: CASSSGSGGGYTGELFF.

This clone was found a few times. J is TRBJ1-1 and V is TRBV7-2; possible D gene TRBD1, 5 bases. The CDR3 runs to 13 residues. Germline V gives CDR1 SGHTA, CDR2 FQGNSA. Trimming took 3 bases from V and 4 from J, leaving 9 bases between them. CDR3 region: CASSLEGSTEAFF. CDR3 DNA: TGTGCCAGCAGCTTGGAGGGGAGCACTGAAGCTTTCTTT.

This chain links TRBV11-2 with TRBJ1-1; the D is unclear. Germline V gives CDR1 SGHAT, CDR2 FQNNGV. The CDR3 covers 14 residues. The V gene lost 0 bases and the J gene lost 6 bases, with 11 bases spanning the gap. This chain's CDR3 is CASSLDLIRPEAFF. For the CDR3, the DNA is TGTGCCAGCAGCTTAGATCTCATTCGCCCTGAAGCTTTCTTT.

The V gene is TRBV29-1, the J gene TRBJ2-7, with 8 bases matching TRBD2. Trimming removed 7 bases from V and 7 bases from J; junction bases left unmatched: 9. The germline gives CDR1 SQVTM, CDR2 ANQGSEA. The CDR3 length is 12 residues. CDR3: CSGGAGDREQYF. The CDR3 region has the DNA TGCAGCGGGGGAGCGGGAGATCGAGAGCAGTACTTC.